The rows below give T cell receptor beta chains drawn from one sample of a study of cytomegalovirus exposure and HLA in healthy donors. Profiled with immunoSEQ multiplex PCR; TCRdb holds only in-frame clones, not every one. The sample holds 75,000 to 95,000 clones, less than 80% seen once. Sequenced sample: PBMCs. The source of these receptors is a human donor in good health. CDR3s include the opening cysteine and the closing phenylalanine or tryptophan. The D gene is left open where the match is weak. Where a row states a size, it is once, few, many or the class of an expanded clone; other rows omit it.

d_gene,v_gene,j_gene,abundance,CDR3nt,CDR3aa
.,TRBV7-8,TRBJ2-7,.,TGTGCCAGCAGCTTAGCGGAACAGGAACGCGAGCAGTACTTC,CASSLAEQEREQYF
.,TRBV7-2,TRBJ1-2,.,TGTGCCAGCAGCCCGACAGGCCCCCCGCGAGGCTACACCTTC,CASSPTGPPRGYTF
.,TRBV5-1,TRBJ2-7,.,TGCGCCAGCAGCTTGGCGGCAGGGCGCTACGAGCAGTACTTC,CASSLAAGRYEQYF
TRBD1,TRBV18,TRBJ1-1,once,TGTGCCAGCTCGTCAGGGGGCGGGGACACTGAAGCTTTCTTT,CASSSGGGDTEAFF
.,TRBV18,TRBJ2-1,.,TGTGCCAGCTCATCGACTTATAATGAGCAGTTCTTC,CASSSTYNEQFF
.,TRBV7-6,TRBJ2-5,.,TGTGCCAGCAGCTTAGAGGGGGGGGCCGGAGAGACCCAGTACTTC,CASSLEGGAGETQYF
.,TRBV2,TRBJ1-2,.,TGTGCCAGCAGTGAAGGCAGATTGAACTATGGCTACACCTTC,CASSEGRLNYGYTF
.,TRBV7-9,TRBJ1-1,.,TGTGCCAGCAGCTTGGAGGGTGCGGGTACTGAAGCTTTCTTT,CASSLEGAGTEAFF
.,TRBV30,TRBJ2-7,.,TGTGCCTGGAGTGTACAAAGAGGGCAGTACTTC,CAWSVQRGQYF
TRBD1,TRBV10-3,TRBJ2-7,.,TGTGCCATCAGAACGGGACAGGGGGCCTCATCGGAGGAGCAGTACTTC,CAIRTGQGASSEEQYF
.,TRBV23-1,TRBJ1-1,.,TGCGCCAGCATACGGGGCACTGAAGCTTTCTTT,CASIRGTEAFF
.,TRBV9,TRBJ2-6,.,TGTGCCAGCAGCGTAGGCAGCGCTGGGGCCAACGTCCTGACTTTC,CASSVGSAGANVLTF
TRBD2,TRBV6-5,TRBJ2-7,.,TGTGCCAGCAGCCAAAGCGGGGGGTCCACCTACGAGCAGTACTTC,CASSQSGGSTYEQYF
.,TRBV11-3,TRBJ2-3,.,TGTGCCAGCAGCTTAAGCTCGGGAGCGGGCACAGATACGCAGTATTTT,CASSLSSGAGTDTQYF
TRBD2,TRBV6-5,TRBJ2-1,.,TGTGCCAGCAGTCTAGCGGGGGCCCCCTACAATGAGCAGTTCTTC,CASSLAGAPYNEQFF
.,TRBV6-6,TRBJ1-1,.,TGTGCCAGCACCGCCGGGTCGAACACTGAAGCTTTCTTT,CASTAGSNTEAFF
TRBD2,TRBV6-5,TRBJ2-5,.,TGTGCCAGCAGTTTCCTCGGGGGGGCTCGAGAGACCCAGTACTTC,CASSFLGGARETQYF
.,TRBV9,TRBJ2-5,.,TGTGCCAGCAGCGTAGGATTGGGGGGAGAGACCCAGTACTTC,CASSVGLGGETQYF
.,TRBV5-1,TRBJ2-5,.,TGCGCCAGCGGGGGAGGAGGGCAAGAGACCCAGTACTTC,CASGGGGQETQYF